Reported below is one T cell receptor (beta chain). Its antigen is unidentified. TCRdb itself ran the 5' RACE reads through MiXCR, one entry per CDR3 protein. The repertoire holds about 180,000 distinct CDR3 sequences, approximately 17% seen once, with approximately 4% in the top ten. CDR3 size: 16 residues. Germline V CDR1 and CDR2: WSHSY, SAAADI. The V end lost 2 bases, the J end lost 4 bases, and 15 bases lay between the germline ends. The sample belongs to a study of T-cell memory formation after mild COVID-19. Study context: Clustering of TCRs was largely donor specific. Findings and limits, study-wide: Contracting CD4+ clones were located mainly in CM and EM, and CD8+ clones in EMRA.

Sequencing used PBMCs or a T cell subset sorted from them (not recorded which). The receptor's source is a man younger than 30 who had mild COVID-19 (a few samples of this study predate the infection). Cell type and time point are not known. The chain is built from TRBV10-2 and TRBJ1-5; D call uncertain. This CDR3 is CASSEEANLQNQPQHF. CDR3 bases: TGCGCCAGCAGTGAGGAGGCCAACCTTCAGAATCAGCCCCAGCATTTT.